This entry lists 2 T cell receptor beta chains sequenced from one sample in a study of blood T cell repertoires in COVID-19. TCRdb's copy holds only in-frame clones and misses some; the assay was immunoSEQ multiplex PCR. The repertoire holds 170,000 or so clones, approximately 86% seen once, with less than 3.5% in the top ten. Input material: peripheral blood. All receptors come from a man aged 40-49 years with active or convalescent COVID-19.

The J gene is TRBJ2-7, the V gene TRBV15; no definite D call. The CDR3 covers 14 residues. V was clipped by 4 bases and J by 3 bases, with 13 bases between them. Germline V gene lookup returns CDR1 LNHNV and CDR2 YYDKDF (reference sequence). CDR3 sequence: CATSTRQRIYEQYF. CDR3 nucleotides: TGTGCCACCAGCACTCGACAACGGATCTACGAGCAGTACTTC.

The chain employs TRBV4-1 and TRBJ1-5; TRBD1 matches at 9 bases. The CDR3 runs to 17 residues. J was trimmed by 5 bases and V by 0 bases; bases with no gene match: 8. CDR1 MGHRA and CDR2 YSYEKL come from the germline V gene. CDR3 in amino acids: CASSQDTGGQGYQPQHF. The DNA for the CDR3 is TGCGCCAGCAGCCAAGACACGGGGGGACAGGGCTATCAGCCCCAGCATTTT.